This T cell receptor (beta chain) was sequenced in a study of T cell responses to AZD1222 COVID-19 vaccine. The protocol was immunoSEQ multiplex PCR, while the TCRdb copy is restricted to in-frame clones and leaves out a portion. The sample comprises nearly 110,000 clones, about 90% of which are singletons, and 7.5% to 9.5% rests with the top ten. The germline gives CDR1 SNHLY, CDR2 FYNNEI. CDR3 length: 13 amino acids. Trimming removed 3 bases at V and 2 bases at J, with 6 bases between. V usage is TRBV2 and J usage is TRBJ2-3, with D unresolved. The sequence derives from an adult who received the AZD1222 COVID-19 vaccine. Sequencing was performed on peripheral blood, taken 28 days after the second AZD1222 dose. The CDR3 reads CASSEDLTDTQYF. The CDR3 DNA is TGTGCCAGCAGTGAGGACCTCACAGATACGCAGTATTTT.